This T cell receptor beta chain appears in the sequencing data of a study of T-cell reconstitution after alpha-beta-depleted transplantation in children. This CDR3 region has 14 residues. CDR1 is MGHRA and CDR2 is YSYEKL in the germline V gene. Trimming removed 0 bases from V and 9 bases from J, with 14 bases in between. Preparing the TCRbeta library involved the use of unique molecular identifiers. TCRdb redid the calling of the PCR reads with MiXCR, one entry per CDR3 protein. The repertoire has a few hundred thousand distinct CDR3 sequences, about a quarter of them found once; the top ten carry under 45%.

This clonotype originated in a boy younger than two with Wiskott-Aldrich syndrome, due to receive a stem cell transplant. This chain connects TRBV4-1 to TRBJ2-5, with no clear D. The input for sequencing was PBMCs, taken before TCRalphabeta/CD19-depleted stem cell transplant. The CDR3 DNA reads as TGCGCCAGCAGCCAAGATCGGCCAGTTTGGGCCCAGTACTTC. Amino acid sequence: CASSQDRPVWAQYF.